This is a list of T cell receptor beta chains from one sample in a study of human T cells and chemical hapten exposure. TCRdb called the RACE reads again in MiXCR, with one record for every CDR3 protein. The sample carries 95,000 to 100,000 distinct CDR3 sequences, approximately 10% recorded once. This material consisted of whole blood, taken in connection with sensitization to the hapten diphenylcyclopropenone (DPC). These receptor sequences come from a woman in her fifties or sixties with alopecia areata. Some clones in this sample may be carry-over from other donors' samples. The CDR3 runs from the conserved cysteine through the conserved F or W. D genes are given only for firm matches. Clone size is given for some rows only: seen once, a few or many times, or a class if the clone is expanded.

D gene	clone size	J gene	V gene	CDR3 length	CDR3 DNA	CDR3 protein
NA	few	TRBJ2-1	TRBV12-3/TRBV12-4	10	TGTGCCAGCAGTACCTATGAGCAGTTCTTC	CASSTYEQFF
TRBD1	many	TRBJ1-4	TRBV19	14	TGTGCCAGTAGTATGGGACAGGGTAATGAAAAACTGTTTTTT	CASSMGQGNEKLFF
TRBD1	many	TRBJ1-1	TRBV12-3/TRBV12-4	15	TGTGCCAGCAGAGCACAACAGGGGGCCGGCACTGAAGCTTTCTTT	CASRAQQGAGTEAFF
NA	many	TRBJ1-5	TRBV7-8	15	TGTGCCAGCAGCCCTGGGGCAGGGCACAATCAGCCCCAGCATTTT	CASSPGAGHNQPQHF
NA	many	TRBJ2-2	TRBV2	16	TGTGCCAGCAGTGATATCGGGGCAGAGAACACCGGGGAGCTGTTTTTT	CASSDIGAENTGELFF
TRBD2	once	TRBJ2-5	TRBV7-7	17	TGTGCTAGCAGCTTAGTGCCTAGCGGGGGGTCCAGGTGGACCCAGTACTTC	CASSLVPSGGSRWTQYF
TRBD1	few	TRBJ2-5	TRBV25-1	13	TGTGCCAGCAGTGGACAGGGCTTGGAGACCCAGTACTTC	CASSGQGLETQYF
NA	many	TRBJ1-5	TRBV19	14	TGTGCCAGTACCTCGTGGAGGGCCAATCAGCCCCAGCATTTT	CASTSWRANQPQHF
NA	many	TRBJ2-2	TRBV7-3	13	TGTGCCAGCAGCCGGAGGGACACCGGGGAGCTGTTTTTT	CASSRRDTGELFF
NA	NA	TRBJ1-1	TRBV27	14	TGTGCCAGCAGTTTATGGGCGGCGAACACTGAAGCTTTCTTT	CASSLWAANTEAFF
NA	many	TRBJ1-4	TRBV10-3	13	TGTGCCATCAGTGACAGGGTATCTGAAAAACTGTTTTTT	CAISDRVSEKLFF
NA	few	TRBJ2-6	TRBV5-6	15	TGTGCCAGCAGCTTGAACCCAGCATTAGGAGAGGTCCTGACTTTC	CASSLNPALGEVLTF
NA	NA	TRBJ2-7	TRBV9	15	TGTGCCAGCAGCGTTAGCGGGACAGTGGGGCACGAGCAGTACTTC	CASSVSGTVGHEQYF
NA	NA	TRBJ1-2	TRBV6-4	14	TGTGCCAGCAGTGAACAGCCCGACCACTATGGCTACACCTTC	CASSEQPDHYGYTF
NA	NA	TRBJ1-4	TRBV18	15	TGTGCCAGCTCAACCAGGACATCTAATAATGAAAAACTGTTTTTT	CASSTRTSNNEKLFF
NA	many	TRBJ1-4	TRBV29-1	13	TGCAGCGTTCGAGGAGATACAGGGATGAAACTGTTTTTT	CSVRGDTGMKLFF
TRBD1	many	TRBJ2-1	TRBV3-1	18	TGTGCCAGCAGCCGAGGGACAGGGGTCTTTTCGGGGTACAATGAGCAGTTCTTC	CASSRGTGVFSGYNEQFF
NA	few	TRBJ1-1	TRBV7-2	13	TGTGCCAGCAGCAACCAAGAGAACACTGAAGCTTTCTTT	CASSNQENTEAFF
NA	NA	TRBJ1-1	TRBV5-4	14	TGTGCCAGCAGCTTTACAGGGTATGATACTGAAGCTTTCTTT	CASSFTGYDTEAFF
TRBD2	many	TRBJ2-1	TRBV5-4	13	TGTGCCAGCAGGCGGGGGGCCTTTTATGAGCAGTTCTTC	CASRRGAFYEQFF
NA	NA	TRBJ2-7	TRBV20-1	13	TGCAGTGCTAACCGGCAGTCAGCCTACGAGCAGTACTTC	CSANRQSAYEQYF
NA	many	TRBJ1-1	TRBV7-2	16	TGTGCCAGCAGCTTATTATTAACTAGTAGGGTAAATGGAGCTTTCTTT	CASSLLLTSRVNGAFF
NA	NA	TRBJ2-5	TRBV5-1	15	TGCGCCAGCAGCCCGCCCTTAGGACACTCAGAGACCCAGTACTTC	CASSPPLGHSETQYF
NA	few	TRBJ2-3	TRBV11-3	15	TGTGCCAGCAGCTCGAGGACGGGAAACACAGATACGCAGTATTTT	CASSSRTGNTDTQYF
NA	few	TRBJ2-1	TRBV20-1	14	TGCAGTGCTAGAGAACCGGGGGCGGCCAATGAGCAGTTCTTC	CSAREPGAANEQFF
NA	many	TRBJ2-3	TRBV18	13	TGTGCCAGCGTAGGACAGAACACAGATACGCAGTATTTT	CASVGQNTDTQYF
TRBD2	few	TRBJ2-1	TRBV2	13	TGTGCCAGTAGGACTAGCGGGGGATTTGAGCAGTTCTTC	CASRTSGGFEQFF
NA	NA	TRBJ1-5	TRBV15	16	TGTGCCACCAGCAGAGAACGCAGGGCCCTCATGGAGCCCCAGCATTTT	CATSRERRALMEPQHF
TRBD1	few	TRBJ1-6	TRBV20-1	13	TGCAGTGCTGCGGGACAGACGATAAGGTCCCTCCACTTT	CSAAGQTIRSLHF
TRBD1	NA	TRBJ2-1	TRBV11-2	15	TGTGCCAGCAGCCAGCGGACAGGGATGATCGGAGAGCAGTTCTTC	CASSQRTGMIGEQFF
NA	many	TRBJ1-2	TRBV7-9	17	TGTGCCAGCAGCTTAGGATCGGTCGGCAGGGGAAAGAATGGCTACACCTTC	CASSLGSVGRGKNGYTF
NA	many	TRBJ2-1	TRBV27	13	TGTGCCAGCAGTTTATCGTCCGGGAATGAGCAGTTCTTC	CASSLSSGNEQFF
TRBD2	many	TRBJ2-3	TRBV20-1	15	TGCAGTGCTACACTTAGCGGGGGGAGCACAGATACGCAGTATTTT	CSATLSGGSTDTQYF
NA	few	TRBJ2-3	TRBV7-2	12	TGTGCCAGCAGCTTATCCTTAGATACGCAGTATTTT	CASSLSLDTQYF
NA	few	TRBJ2-7	TRBV20-1	15	TGCAGTGCTAGACAGTCACGGACGGACTCCTACGAGCAGTACTTC	CSARQSRTDSYEQYF
NA	NA	TRBJ2-1	TRBV30	14	TGTGCCTGCCCGGGGGTAGCTGTTTCGGCTGAGCAGTTCTTC	CACPGVAVSAEQFF
TRBD2	once	TRBJ2-1	TRBV11-2	15	TGTGCCAGCAGCCACGGGACTAGCGGGAGTTATGAGCAGTTCTTC	CASSHGTSGSYEQFF
TRBD1	many	TRBJ1-4	TRBV10-3	14	TGTGCCATCAGTCAACAGGGGGCGGAGGAAAAACTGTTTTTT	CAISQQGAEEKLFF
NA	NA	TRBJ1-2	TRBV10-3	15	TGTGCCATCAGTGAGTCGACATCCTTAAGTGGCGGCTACACCTTC	CAISESTSLSGGYTF
TRBD1	NA	TRBJ2-3	TRBV10-3	14	TGTGCCATCAGCCCCGGGACAGGGTCAGATACGCAGTATTTT	CAISPGTGSDTQYF
NA	many	TRBJ1-1	TRBV4-2	14	TGTGCCAGCAGCCGCGACACAACGAACACTGAAGCTTTCTTT	CASSRDTTNTEAFF
NA	many	TRBJ2-7	TRBV9	14	TGTGCCAGCAGCGTAGTCTCGGATTCCTACGAGCAGTACTTC	CASSVVSDSYEQYF
TRBD1	few	TRBJ2-3	TRBV20-1	15	TGCAGTGCTAGAGATTCGGGACAGGGCACAGATACGCAGTATTTT	CSARDSGQGTDTQYF
NA	many	TRBJ1-5	TRBV7-9	17	TGTGCCAGCAGCTTAGAGACAGGAACCTATAGCAATCAGCCCCAGCATTTT	CASSLETGTYSNQPQHF
NA	many	TRBJ2-7	TRBV19	15	TGTGCCAGTAGTATCGCCCCCCCAGGGTCCTACGAGCAGTACTTC	CASSIAPPGSYEQYF
NA	few	TRBJ2-5	TRBV7-9	13	TGTGCCAGCAGCTTGGTGGCAGAAGAGACCCAGTACTTC	CASSLVAEETQYF
NA	few	TRBJ2-7	TRBV7-9	15	TGTGCCAGCAGCCCCCCGCGGTCTAGCTCCTACGAGCAGTACTTC	CASSPPRSSSYEQYF
NA	many	TRBJ2-1	TRBV7-6	16	TGTGCCAGCAGCTTAGAAGGGGCAAGCTCCTACAATGAGCAGTTCTTC	CASSLEGASSYNEQFF
NA	many	TRBJ2-3	TRBV9	16	TGTGCCAGCAGCGACTTTGACGAGTCCAGCACAGATACGCAGTATTTT	CASSDFDESSTDTQYF
NA	NA	TRBJ1-2	TRBV20-1	13	TGCAGTGCTAGTGATCGCAGGATGGGTGGCTACACCTTC	CSASDRRMGGYTF
TRBD2	few	TRBJ2-3	TRBV18	16	TGTGCCAGCTCATTTACCGAAGCGGGGGGAAGAGATACGCAGTATTTT	CASSFTEAGGRDTQYF
TRBD1	NA	TRBJ1-1	TRBV6-2/TRBV6-3	14	TGTGCCAGCAGTTACGCAGGGGGAAACACTGAAGCTTTCTTT	CASSYAGGNTEAFF
NA	few	TRBJ2-7	TRBV29-1	12	TGCAGCGTTGGTCAGAGCTCCTACGAGCAGTACTTC	CSVGQSSYEQYF
TRBD2	NA	TRBJ2-1	TRBV20-1	20	TGCAGTGCCAGCAATATAGGCCCTACTAGCGGGGGCCGTAAGAGGAATGAGCAGTTCTTC	CSASNIGPTSGGRKRNEQFF
TRBD2	few	TRBJ2-1	TRBV11-2	15	TGTGCCAGCAGCTCAACTAGCGGTTATAACAATGAGCAGTTCTTC	CASSSTSGYNNEQFF
NA	many	TRBJ1-6	TRBV6-5	17	TGTGCCAGCAGTTACAGTCGACGGAGCTCCTATAATTCACCCCTCCACTTT	CASSYSRRSSYNSPLHF